The entry below gives a single T cell receptor beta chain sequence along with its context. The antigen remains undetermined. At one of its ends the junction is not consistent with the germline gene, which may arise from a read error. This entry is derived from a study of T-cell memory formation after mild COVID-19. General study results and limits: Some clones that responded were present in memory (sampled pre-infection), which suggests cross-reactive memory joined.

TCRdb re-analysed the 5' RACE reads in MiXCR, keeping a single row per CDR3 protein. In the table there are a few hundred thousand distinct CDR3 sequences, over 15% of which are singletons. Sequenced material: PBMCs or a T cell subset sorted from them (not recorded which). This TCR came from a man in his late teens or twenties who had mild COVID-19 (a few samples of this study predate the infection). Cell type and time point are not known.

CDR3 region: CASSVSLTAYNSPIHF. In DNA form, the CDR3 reads TGTGCCAGCAGCGTATCGTTAACCGCGTATAATTCACCCATCCACTTT. The chain is built from TRBV9 and TRBJ1-6; unclear D gene. The CDR3 is 16 residues long. From germline, CDR1 is SGDLS and CDR2 YYNGEE.